Listed here is a single T cell receptor beta chain. Its cognate antigen has yet to be identified. A clone one base away is much larger, so this may be a read error. Library preparation employed 5' RACE. The data were produced on an Illumina HiSeq 2500. A second PCR of 7 to 11 cycles was performed with a sample-barcoded 5' primer and a J-beta primer mix. Each TCR beta cDNA molecule received a unique molecular identifier from a template-switch 5' adaptor carrying 12 random nucleotides. Each sample yielded at least 3 million CDR3-containing paired-end reads. All of the RNA was converted into first-strand cDNA using the Mint cDNA synthesis kit, with a TRBC-specific oligonucleotide serving as the primer. After uracil-DNA glycosylase treatment, a first 18-cycle PCR used universal primers M1SS and BC2_uni_R on all cDNA. Concerning the study's data processing: For normalization, 1 million high-quality reads were randomly selected from each sample, with every read carrying a distinct molecular identifier. Instead of being binned into consensus sequences, reads with shared molecular identifiers were discarded. MiTCR, with a Q25 quality threshold and the strictest error-elimination algorithm, was used for CDR3 identification, clonotype clustering and error correction. A nonparametric unseen species model with Euler transformation was used to estimate lower-bound total TCR beta diversity. Using fastp at Q25 and MiXCR, TCRdb reprocessed the public reads and kept productive beta chains. Every entry covers one CDR3 protein and lists the most common genes and DNA from its rows. What appears here as the V and J calls and clone size reflects TCRdb's work, not the paper's. Counted in this sample were 920,000 or so distinct CDR3 sequences; 40% to 50% of them appeared once. The ten largest clonotypes hold approximately 19% of the sample.

The data derive from a study of blood T cells in healthy people across ages (dated by TCRdb to the mid-2010s). Regarding the complete study: In model experiments, roughly one uniquely barcoded TCR beta cDNA molecule per two T cells was captured by template switching. To avoid experimental bias, donors of different ages were randomly spread across the sequencing lanes. To track age-related changes in TCR beta repertoire diversity, the study relied on deep sequencing normalized with unique cDNA molecular identifiers. The study analyzed two additional independent replicas of 1 million unique cDNA reads from the same blood draw for two donors, one aged 18 to 30 and one aged 80 or older. The donors were divided into four age groups: young (average around 16 years), middle-aged (approximately 39), aged (about 61) and long-lived (about 79).

The approximately 40 donors, aged about 6 to 95 years, were systemically healthy Caucasian individuals from Russia. Each donor gave ten milliliters of peripheral blood, collected into EDTA-treated Vacutainer tubes. Ficoll-Paque density-gradient centrifugation was used to isolate PBMCs, with at least 6.5 million per sample. Total RNA was extracted from PBMCs with Trizol reagent, with at least 6 micrograms obtained per sample. The percentages of naive CD45RAhigh/CD27high T cells were determined by flow cytometry on a PBMC aliquot from every donor. The full study reports these points: Estimates of total diversity based on one million sequenced T cells were considered lower bounds and underestimates. As age increased, observed TCR beta diversity per million T cells dropped in a roughly linear way, and a significant reduction was already evident by age about 40. Compared with the aged group, the long-lived group had more naive CD4+ T cells, fewer expanded clones and increased TCR diversity, suggesting age selection. The CMV infection status of donors was not known, potentially confounding age-related changes in expanded clonotypes. Conclusive comparison of naive and antigen-experienced compartments was prevented by the profiling of bulk unsorted PBMCs. The percentage of naive T cells measured by flow cytometry correlated strongly with observed TCR beta diversity.

Between the V and J ends, shortened by 1 base and 6 bases respectively, the junction contains 13 bases. From the cysteine through the phenylalanine, the CDR3 covers 14 amino acids. The retained sequence is limited to the CDR3, 42 bases, with the frame set at the first base. Based on the germline V gene, the CDR1 and CDR2 sequences are SNHLY and FYNNEI. The V gene is TRBV2 and the J gene is TRBJ2-7; D gene: possibly TRBD2, on 5 matching bases. The sequenced sample consisted of blood. The origin of this receptor is an older woman in good health. The DNA sequence reads TGTGCCAGCAGTGAAGGAATGCGGGTGGCCGAGCAGTACTTC. This translates into CASSEGMRVAEQYF.